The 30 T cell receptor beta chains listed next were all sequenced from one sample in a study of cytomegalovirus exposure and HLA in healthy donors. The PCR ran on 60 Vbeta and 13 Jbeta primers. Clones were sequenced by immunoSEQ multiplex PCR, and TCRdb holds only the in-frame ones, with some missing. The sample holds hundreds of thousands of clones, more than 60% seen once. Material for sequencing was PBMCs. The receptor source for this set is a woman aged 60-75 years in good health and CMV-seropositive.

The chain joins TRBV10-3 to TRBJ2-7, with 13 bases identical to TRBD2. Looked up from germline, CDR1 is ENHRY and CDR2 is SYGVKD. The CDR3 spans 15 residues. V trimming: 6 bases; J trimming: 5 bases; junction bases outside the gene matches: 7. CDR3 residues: CAIRRSGTSGDEQYF. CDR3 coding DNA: TGTGCCATCAGAAGATCCGGGACTAGCGGGGACGAGCAGTACTTC.

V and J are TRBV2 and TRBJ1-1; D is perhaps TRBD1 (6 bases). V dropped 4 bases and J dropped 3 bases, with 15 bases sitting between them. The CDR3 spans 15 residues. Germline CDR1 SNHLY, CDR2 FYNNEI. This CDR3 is CASSVGTIEDTEAFF. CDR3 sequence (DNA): TGTGCCAGCAGTGTGGGGACAATTGAGGACACTGAAGCTTTCTTT.

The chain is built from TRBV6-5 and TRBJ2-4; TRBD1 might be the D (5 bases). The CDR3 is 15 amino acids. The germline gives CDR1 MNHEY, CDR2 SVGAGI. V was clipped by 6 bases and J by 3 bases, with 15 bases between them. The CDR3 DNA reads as TGTGCCAGCAGCCCCGAACAGGCGCTCAAAAACATTCAGTACTTC. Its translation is CASSPEQALKNIQYF.

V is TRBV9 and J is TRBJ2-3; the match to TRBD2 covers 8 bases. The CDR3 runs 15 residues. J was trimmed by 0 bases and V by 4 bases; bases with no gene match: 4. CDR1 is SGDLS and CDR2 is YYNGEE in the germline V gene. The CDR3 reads CASSPRGGSTDTQYF. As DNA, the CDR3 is TGTGCCAGCAGCCCCCGGGGGGGCAGCACAGATACGCAGTATTTT.

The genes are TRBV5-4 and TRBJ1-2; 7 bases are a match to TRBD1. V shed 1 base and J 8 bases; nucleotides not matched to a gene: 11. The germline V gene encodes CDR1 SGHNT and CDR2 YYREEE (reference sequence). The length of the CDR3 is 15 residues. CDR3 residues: CASSLRFKGAEGYTF. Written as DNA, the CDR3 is TGTGCCAGCAGCTTGAGGTTTAAGGGGGCGGAAGGCTACACCTTC. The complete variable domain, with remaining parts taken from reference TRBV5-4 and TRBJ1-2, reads ETGVTQSPTHLIKTRGQQVTLRCSSQSGHNTVSWYQQALGQGPQFIFQYYREEENGRGNFPPRFSGLQFPNYSSELNVNALELDDSALYLCASSLRFKGAEGYTFGSGTRLTVV.

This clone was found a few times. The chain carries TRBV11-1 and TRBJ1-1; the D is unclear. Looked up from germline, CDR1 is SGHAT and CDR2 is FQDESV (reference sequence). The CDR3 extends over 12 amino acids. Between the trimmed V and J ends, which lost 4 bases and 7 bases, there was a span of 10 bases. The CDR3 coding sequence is TGTGCCAGCAGCTCCCAAAGAGTTGAAGCTTTCTTT. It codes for CASSSQRVEAFF.

CDR3 amino acids: CASSYAGLNYEQYF. Written as DNA, the CDR3 is TGTGCCAGCAGTTACGCGGGACTAAACTACGAGCAGTACTTC. The chain uses TRBV6-5 and TRBJ2-5; 7 bases align to TRBD2. The J call may be incorrect, as the DNA end agrees better with TRBJ2-7. Per germline, CDR1 MNHEY and CDR2 SVGAGI. The CDR3 extends over 14 amino acids.

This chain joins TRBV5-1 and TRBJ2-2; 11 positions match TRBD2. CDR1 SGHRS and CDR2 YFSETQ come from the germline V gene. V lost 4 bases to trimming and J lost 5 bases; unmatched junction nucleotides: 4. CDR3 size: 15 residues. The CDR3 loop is CASSTSGSGTGELFF. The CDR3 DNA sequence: TGCGCCAGCAGCACTAGCGGGAGTGGGACCGGGGAGCTGTTTTTT.

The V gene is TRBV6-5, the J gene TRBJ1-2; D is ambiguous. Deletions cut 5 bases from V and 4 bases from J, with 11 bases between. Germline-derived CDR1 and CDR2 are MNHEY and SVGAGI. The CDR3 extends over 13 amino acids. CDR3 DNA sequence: TGTGCCAGCAGTCCCACAGATGTCTATGGCTACACCTTC. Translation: CASSPTDVYGYTF.

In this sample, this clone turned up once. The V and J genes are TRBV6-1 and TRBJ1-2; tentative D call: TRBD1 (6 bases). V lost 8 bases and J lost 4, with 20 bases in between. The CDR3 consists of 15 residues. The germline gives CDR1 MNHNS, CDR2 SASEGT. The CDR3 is CASSPPTGTGYGYTF. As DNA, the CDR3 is TGTGCCAGCTCACCCCCTACAGGGACGGGCTATGGCTACACCTTC.

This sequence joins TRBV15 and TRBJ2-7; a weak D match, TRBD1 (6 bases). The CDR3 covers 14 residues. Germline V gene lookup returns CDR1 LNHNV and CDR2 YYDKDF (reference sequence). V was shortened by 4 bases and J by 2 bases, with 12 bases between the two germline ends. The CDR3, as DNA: TGTGCCACCAGCACCGACAGGAAAGCCTACGAGCAGTACTTC. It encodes CATSTDRKAYEQYF.

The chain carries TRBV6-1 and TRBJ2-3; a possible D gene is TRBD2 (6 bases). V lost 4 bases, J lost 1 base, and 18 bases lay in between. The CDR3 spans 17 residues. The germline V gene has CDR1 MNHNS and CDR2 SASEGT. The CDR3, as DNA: TGTGCCAGCAGTGCGGGACTCGATCGTCGTGGCACAGATACGCAGTATTTT. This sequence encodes CASSAGLDRRGTDTQYF.

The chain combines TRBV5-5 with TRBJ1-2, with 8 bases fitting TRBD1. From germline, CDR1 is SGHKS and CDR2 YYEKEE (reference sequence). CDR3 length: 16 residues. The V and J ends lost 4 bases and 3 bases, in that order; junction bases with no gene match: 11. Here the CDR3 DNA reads TGTGCCAGCAGCCCAAGTCCGGACAGGGAGTACTATGGCTACACCTTC. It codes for CASSPSPDREYYGYTF.

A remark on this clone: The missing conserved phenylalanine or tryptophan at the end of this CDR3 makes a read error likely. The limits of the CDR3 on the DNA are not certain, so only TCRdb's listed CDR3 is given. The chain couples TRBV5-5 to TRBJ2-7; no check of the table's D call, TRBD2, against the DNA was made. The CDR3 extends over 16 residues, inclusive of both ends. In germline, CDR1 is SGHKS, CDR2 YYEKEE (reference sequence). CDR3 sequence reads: CASSLGLVSLGLAGNL.

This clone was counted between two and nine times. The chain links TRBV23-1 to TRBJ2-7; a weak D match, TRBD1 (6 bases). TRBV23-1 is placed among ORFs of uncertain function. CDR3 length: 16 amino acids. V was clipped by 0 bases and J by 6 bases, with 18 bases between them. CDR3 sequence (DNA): TGCGCCAGCAGTCAATCTCTGGCCAGGGGTTTAAGCGAGCAGTACTTC. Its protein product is CASSQSLARGLSEQYF.

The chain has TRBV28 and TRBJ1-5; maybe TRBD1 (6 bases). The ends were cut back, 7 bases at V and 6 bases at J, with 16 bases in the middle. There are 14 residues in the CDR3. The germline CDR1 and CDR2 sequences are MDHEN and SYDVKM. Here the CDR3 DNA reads TGTGCCAGCATCCGCGGGGGGGCGGGTCAGCCCCAGCATTTT. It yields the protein CASIRGGAGQPQHF.

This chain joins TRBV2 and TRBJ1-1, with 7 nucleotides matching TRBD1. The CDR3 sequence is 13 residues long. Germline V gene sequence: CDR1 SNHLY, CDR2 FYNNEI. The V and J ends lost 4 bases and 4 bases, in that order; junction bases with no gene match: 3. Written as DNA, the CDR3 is TGTGCCAGCAGTGGAGCAGGGGGCACTGAAGCTTTCTTT. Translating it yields CASSGAGGTEAFF. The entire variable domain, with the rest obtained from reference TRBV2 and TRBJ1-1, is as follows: EPEVTQTPSHQVTQMGQEVILRCVPISNHLYFYWYRQILGQKVEFLVSFYNNEISEKSEIFDDQFSVERPDGSNFTLKIRSTKLEDSAMYFCASSGAGGTEAFFGQGTRLTVV.

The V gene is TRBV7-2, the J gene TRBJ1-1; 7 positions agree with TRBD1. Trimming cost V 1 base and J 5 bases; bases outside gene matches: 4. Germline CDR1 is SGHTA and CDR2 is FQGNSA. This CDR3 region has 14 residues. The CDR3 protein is CASSLVTGETEAFF. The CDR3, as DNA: TGTGCCAGCAGCTTAGTCACAGGGGAAACTGAAGCTTTCTTT.

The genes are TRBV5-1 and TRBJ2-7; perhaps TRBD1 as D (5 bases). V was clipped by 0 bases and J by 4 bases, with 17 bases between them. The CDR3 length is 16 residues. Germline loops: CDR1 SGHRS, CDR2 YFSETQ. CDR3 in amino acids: CASSLAQTTQGYEQYF. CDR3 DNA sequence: TGCGCCAGCAGCTTGGCCCAGACCACGCAGGGTTACGAGCAGTACTTC.

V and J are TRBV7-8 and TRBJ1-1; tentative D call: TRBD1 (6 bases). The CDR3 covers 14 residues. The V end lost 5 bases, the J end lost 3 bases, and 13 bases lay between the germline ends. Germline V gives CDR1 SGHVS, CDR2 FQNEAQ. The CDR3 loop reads CASSILGGDTEAFF. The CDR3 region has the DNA TGTGCCAGCAGCATATTAGGGGGGGACACTGAAGCTTTCTTT.

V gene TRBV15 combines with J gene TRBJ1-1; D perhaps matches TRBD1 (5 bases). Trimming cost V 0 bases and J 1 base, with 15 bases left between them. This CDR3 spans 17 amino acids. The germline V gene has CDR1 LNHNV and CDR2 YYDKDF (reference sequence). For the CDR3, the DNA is TGTGCCACCAGCAGAGACCCCCCTCACACAGGGAACACTGAAGCTTTCTTT. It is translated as CATSRDPPHTGNTEAFF.

The CDR3 spells CATSRDAAAEAFF. As DNA, the CDR3 is TGTGCCACCAGCAGAGATGCGGCGGCCGAAGCTTTCTTT. The chain links TRBV15 to TRBJ1-1; D ambiguous. The CDR3 runs 13 residues. Germline V gene sequence: CDR1 LNHNV, CDR2 YYDKDF (reference sequence). V was shortened by 0 bases and J by 8 bases, with 10 bases between the two germline ends. The variable domain in full, with the rest retrieved from reference TRBV15 and TRBJ1-1, is DAMVIQNPRYQVTQFGKPVTLSCSQTLNHNVMYWYQQKSSQAPKLLFHYYDKDFNNEADTPDNFQSRRPNTSFCFLDIRSPGLGDTAMYLCATSRDAAAEAFFGQGTRLTVV.

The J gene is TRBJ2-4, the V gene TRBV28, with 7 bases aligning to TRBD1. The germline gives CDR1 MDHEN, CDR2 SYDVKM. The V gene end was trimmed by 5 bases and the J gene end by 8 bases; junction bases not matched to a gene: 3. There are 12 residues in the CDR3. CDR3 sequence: CASSKQGYIQYF. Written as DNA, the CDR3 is TGTGCCAGCAGTAAACAGGGGTACATTCAGTACTTC.

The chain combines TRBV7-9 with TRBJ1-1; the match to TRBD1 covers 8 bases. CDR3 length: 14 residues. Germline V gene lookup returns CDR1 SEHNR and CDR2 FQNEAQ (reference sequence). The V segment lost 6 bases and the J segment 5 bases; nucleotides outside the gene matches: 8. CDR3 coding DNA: TGTGCCAGCAGTTCGGACAGGGAGAGGACTGAAGCTTTCTTT. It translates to CASSSDRERTEAFF. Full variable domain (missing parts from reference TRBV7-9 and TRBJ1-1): DTGVSQNPRHKITKRGQNVTFRCDPISEHNRLYWYRQTLGQGPEFLTYFQNEAQLEKSRLLSDRFSAERPKGSFSTLEIQRTEQGDSAMYLCASSSDRERTEAFFGQGTRLTVV.

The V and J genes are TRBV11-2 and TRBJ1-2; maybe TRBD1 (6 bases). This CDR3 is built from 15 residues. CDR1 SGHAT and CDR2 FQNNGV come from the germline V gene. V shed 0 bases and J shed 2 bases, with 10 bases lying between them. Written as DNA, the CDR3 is TGTGCCAGCAGCTTAGAGTGGGGGGGCAACTATGGCTACACCTTC. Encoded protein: CASSLEWGGNYGYTF.

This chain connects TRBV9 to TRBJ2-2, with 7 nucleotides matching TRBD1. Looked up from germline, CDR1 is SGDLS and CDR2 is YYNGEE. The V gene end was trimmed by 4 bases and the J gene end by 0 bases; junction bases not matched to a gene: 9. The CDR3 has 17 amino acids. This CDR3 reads CASSPHVGTANTGELFF. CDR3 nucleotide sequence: TGTGCCAGCAGCCCTCACGTGGGGACAGCGAACACCGGGGAGCTGTTTTTT.

CDR3 region: CASSPRDRGNEKLFF. In DNA, the CDR3 is TGTGCCAGCAGCCCACGGGACAGGGGTAATGAAAAACTGTTTTTT. The chain carries TRBV9 and TRBJ1-4, with 10 bases aligning to TRBD1. The CDR3 totals 15 residues. Trimming took 4 bases from V and 4 from J; bases not matched to a gene: 4. Germline loops: CDR1 SGDLS, CDR2 YYNGEE.

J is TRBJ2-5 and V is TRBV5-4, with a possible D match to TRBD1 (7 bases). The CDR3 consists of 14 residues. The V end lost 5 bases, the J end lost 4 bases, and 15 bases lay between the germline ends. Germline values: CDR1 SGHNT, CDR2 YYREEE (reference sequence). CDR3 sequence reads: CASRSQGGPETQYF. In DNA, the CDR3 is TGTGCCAGCAGATCGCAGGGGGGTCCAGAGACCCAGTACTTC.

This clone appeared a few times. The CDR3: CASKAGTANYGYTF. DNA for the CDR3: TGTGCCAGTAAGGCGGGGACAGCTAACTATGGCTACACCTTC. J is TRBJ1-2 and V is TRBV19; 7 nucleotides align to TRBD1. Trimming at V came to 7 bases and at J to 0 bases, leaving 5 bases not matched to a gene. Germline-derived CDR1 and CDR2 are LNHDA and SQIVND (reference sequence). The CDR3 sequence is 14 residues long.

The CDR3 loop reads CASRGDSYEQYF. The CDR3 coding sequence is TGTGCCAGCAGAGGGGACAGCTACGAGCAGTACTTC. This sequence joins TRBV25-1 and TRBJ2-7; 7 bases match TRBD1. The CDR3 totals 12 residues. The J segment lost 3 bases and the V segment lost 6 bases, leaving 2 bases of the junction unmatched. Germline CDR1 and CDR2: MGHDK and SYGVNS.